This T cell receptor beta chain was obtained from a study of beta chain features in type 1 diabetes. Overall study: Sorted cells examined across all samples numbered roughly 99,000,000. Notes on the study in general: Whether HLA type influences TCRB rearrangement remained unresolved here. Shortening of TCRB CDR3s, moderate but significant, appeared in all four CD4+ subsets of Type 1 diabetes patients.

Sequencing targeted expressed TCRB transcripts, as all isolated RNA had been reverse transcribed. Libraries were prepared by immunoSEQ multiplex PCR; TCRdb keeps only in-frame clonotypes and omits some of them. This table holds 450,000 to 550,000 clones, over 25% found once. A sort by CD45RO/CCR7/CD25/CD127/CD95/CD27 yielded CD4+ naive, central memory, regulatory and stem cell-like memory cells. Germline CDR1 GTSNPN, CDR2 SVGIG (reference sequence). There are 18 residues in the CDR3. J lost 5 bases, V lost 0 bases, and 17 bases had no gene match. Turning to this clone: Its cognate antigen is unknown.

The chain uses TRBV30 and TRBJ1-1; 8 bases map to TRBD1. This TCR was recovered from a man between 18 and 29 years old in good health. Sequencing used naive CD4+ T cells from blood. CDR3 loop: CAWSVPGGTGRVMTEAFF. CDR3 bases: TGTGCCTGGAGTGTCCCAGGGGGGACAGGTAGGGTGATGACTGAAGCTTTCTTT.